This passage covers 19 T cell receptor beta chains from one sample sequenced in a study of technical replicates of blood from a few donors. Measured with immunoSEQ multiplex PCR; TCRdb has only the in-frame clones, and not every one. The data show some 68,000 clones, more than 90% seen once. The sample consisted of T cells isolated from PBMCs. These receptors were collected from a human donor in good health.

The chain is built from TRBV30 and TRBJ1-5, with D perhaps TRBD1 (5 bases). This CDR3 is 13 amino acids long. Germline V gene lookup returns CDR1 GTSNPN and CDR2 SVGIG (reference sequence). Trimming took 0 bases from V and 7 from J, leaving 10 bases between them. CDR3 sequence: CAWSVEGIQPQHF. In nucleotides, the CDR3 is TGTGCCTGGAGTGTGGAGGGGATCCAGCCCCAGCATTTT. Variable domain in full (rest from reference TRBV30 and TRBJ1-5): SQTIHQWPATLVQPVGSPLSLECTVEGTSNPNLYWYRQAAGRGLQLLFYSVGIGQISSEVPQNLSASRPQDRQFILSSKKLLLSDSGFYLCAWSVEGIQPQHFGDGTRLSIL.

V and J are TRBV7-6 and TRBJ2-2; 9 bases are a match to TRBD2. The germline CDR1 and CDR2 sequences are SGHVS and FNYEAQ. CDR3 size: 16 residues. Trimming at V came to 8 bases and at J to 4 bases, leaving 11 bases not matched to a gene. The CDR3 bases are TGTGCCAGCTTCCTATTAGCGGGAGAAATCACCGGGGAGCTGTTTTTT. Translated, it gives CASFLLAGEITGELFF.

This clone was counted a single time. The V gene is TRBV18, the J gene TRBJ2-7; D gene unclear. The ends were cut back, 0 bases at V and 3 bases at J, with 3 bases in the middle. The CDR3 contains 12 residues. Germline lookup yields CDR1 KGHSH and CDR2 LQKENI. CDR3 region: CASSPPSYEQYF. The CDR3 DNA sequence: TGTGCCAGCTCACCACCGAGCTACGAGCAGTACTTC.

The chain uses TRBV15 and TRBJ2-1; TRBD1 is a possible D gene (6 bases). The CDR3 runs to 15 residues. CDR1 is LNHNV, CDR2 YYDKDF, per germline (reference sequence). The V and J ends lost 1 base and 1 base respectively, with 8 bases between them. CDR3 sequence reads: CATSRGTGSYNEQFF. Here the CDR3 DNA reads TGTGCCACCAGCAGAGGTACAGGGTCCTACAATGAGCAGTTCTTC.

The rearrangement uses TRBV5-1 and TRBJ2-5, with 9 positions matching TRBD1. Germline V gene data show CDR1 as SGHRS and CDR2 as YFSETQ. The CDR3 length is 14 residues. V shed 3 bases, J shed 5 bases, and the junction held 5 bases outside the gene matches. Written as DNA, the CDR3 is TGCGCCAGCAGCTCTAGGACAGGGGTGGAGACCCAGTACTTC. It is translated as CASSSRTGVETQYF.

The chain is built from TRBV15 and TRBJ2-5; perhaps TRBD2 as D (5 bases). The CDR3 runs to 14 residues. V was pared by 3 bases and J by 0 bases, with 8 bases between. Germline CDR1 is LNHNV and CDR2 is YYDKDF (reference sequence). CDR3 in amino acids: CATSSRGNQETQYF. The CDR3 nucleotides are TGTGCCACCAGCAGCCGGGGAAACCAAGAGACCCAGTACTTC.

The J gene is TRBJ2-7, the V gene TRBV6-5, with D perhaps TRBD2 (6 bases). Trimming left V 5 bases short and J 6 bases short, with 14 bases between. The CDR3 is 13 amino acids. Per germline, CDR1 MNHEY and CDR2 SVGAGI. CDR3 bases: TGTGCCAGCAGTCGTCCGGAGGGAGGCGAGCAGTACTTC. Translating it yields CASSRPEGGEQYF.

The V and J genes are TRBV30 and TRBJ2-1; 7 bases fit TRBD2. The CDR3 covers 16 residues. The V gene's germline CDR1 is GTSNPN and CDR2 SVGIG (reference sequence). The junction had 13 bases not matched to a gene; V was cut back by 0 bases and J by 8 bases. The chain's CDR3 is CAWSVLTGRASDEQFF. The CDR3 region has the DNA TGTGCCTGGAGTGTACTAACGGGGAGGGCCTCAGATGAGCAGTTCTTC.

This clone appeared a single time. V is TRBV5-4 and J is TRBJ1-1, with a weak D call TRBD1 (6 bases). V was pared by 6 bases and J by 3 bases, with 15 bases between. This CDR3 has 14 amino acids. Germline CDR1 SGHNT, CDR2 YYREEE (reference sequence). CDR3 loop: CASTPDRSYTEAFF. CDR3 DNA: TGTGCCAGCACTCCTGACAGGTCTTACACTGAAGCTTTCTTT.

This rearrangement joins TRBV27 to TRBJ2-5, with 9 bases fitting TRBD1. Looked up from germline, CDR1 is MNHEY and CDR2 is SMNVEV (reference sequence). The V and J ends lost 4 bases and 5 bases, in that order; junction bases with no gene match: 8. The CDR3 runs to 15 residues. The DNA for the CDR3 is TGTGCCAGCAGTTGGACAGGGGACTTTAGGGAGACCCAGTACTTC. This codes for CASSWTGDFRETQYF.

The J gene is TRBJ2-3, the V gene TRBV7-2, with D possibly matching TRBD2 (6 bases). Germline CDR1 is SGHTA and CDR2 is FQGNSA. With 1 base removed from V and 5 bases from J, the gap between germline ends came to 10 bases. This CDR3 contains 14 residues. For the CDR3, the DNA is TGTGCCAGCAGCTTAGTTCGGGGAGGAGATACGCAGTATTTT. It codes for CASSLVRGGDTQYF.

CDR3 nucleotide sequence: TGTGCCAGCAGTGAGCACCTAGCGGGGCCTAACTCCTACAATGAGCAGTTCTTC. Encoded protein: CASSEHLAGPNSYNEQFF. The rearrangement joins TRBV25-1 to TRBJ2-1; 9 bases fit TRBD2. The CDR3 is made up of 18 amino acids. Germline V gene lookup returns CDR1 MGHDK and CDR2 SYGVNS. Unmatched junction bases numbered 9, after V lost 3 bases and J lost 0 bases.

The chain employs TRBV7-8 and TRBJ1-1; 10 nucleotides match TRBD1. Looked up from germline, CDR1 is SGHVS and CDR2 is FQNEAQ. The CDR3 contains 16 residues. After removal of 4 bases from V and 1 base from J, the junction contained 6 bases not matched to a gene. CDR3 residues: CASSYDRTGGNTEAFF. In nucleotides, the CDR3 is TGTGCCAGCAGCTACGATAGGACAGGGGGGAACACTGAAGCTTTCTTT.

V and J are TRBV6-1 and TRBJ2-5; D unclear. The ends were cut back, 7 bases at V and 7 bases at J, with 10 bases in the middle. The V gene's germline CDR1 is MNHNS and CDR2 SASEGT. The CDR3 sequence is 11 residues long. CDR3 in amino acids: CASTAYATQYF. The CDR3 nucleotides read TGTGCCAGCACCGCCTACGCGACCCAGTACTTC.

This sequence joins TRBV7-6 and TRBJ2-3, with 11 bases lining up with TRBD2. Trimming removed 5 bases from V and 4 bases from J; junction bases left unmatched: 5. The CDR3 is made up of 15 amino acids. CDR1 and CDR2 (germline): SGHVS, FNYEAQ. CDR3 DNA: TGTGCCAGCAGCCTGTCACTAGCGGGAGCAGATACGCAGTATTTT. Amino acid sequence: CASSLSLAGADTQYF.

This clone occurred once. This CDR3 reads CASSLVREGINEQFF. CDR3 nucleotide sequence: TGTGCCAGCAGCTTAGTGCGGGAGGGGATCAATGAGCAGTTCTTC. The chain uses TRBV11-3 and TRBJ2-1; 9 bases map to TRBD2. The CDR3 is made up of 15 amino acids. Germline CDR1 reads SGHNT; CDR2 reads YENEEA. The junction had 4 bases not matched to a gene; V was cut back by 1 base and J by 6 bases.

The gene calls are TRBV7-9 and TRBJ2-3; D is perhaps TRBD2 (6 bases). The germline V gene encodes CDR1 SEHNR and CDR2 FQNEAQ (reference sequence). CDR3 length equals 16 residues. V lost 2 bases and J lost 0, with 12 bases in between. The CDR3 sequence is CASSLTVSGSTDTQYF. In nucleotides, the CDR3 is TGTGCCAGCAGCTTAACGGTTAGCGGCAGCACAGATACGCAGTATTTT.

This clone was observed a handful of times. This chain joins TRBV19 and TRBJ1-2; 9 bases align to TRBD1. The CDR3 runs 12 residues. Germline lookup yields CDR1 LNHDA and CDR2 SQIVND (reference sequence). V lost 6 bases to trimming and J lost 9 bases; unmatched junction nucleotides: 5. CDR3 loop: CASSTGGNRYTF. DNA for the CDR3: TGTGCCAGTAGCACAGGGGGCAATCGCTACACCTTC. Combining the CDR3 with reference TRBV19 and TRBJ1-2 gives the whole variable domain DGGITQSPKYLFRKEGQNVTLSCEQNLNHDAMYWYRQDPGQGLRLIYYSQIVNDFQKGDIAEGYSVSREKKESFPLTVTSAQKNPTAFYLCASSTGGNRYTFGSGTRLTVV.

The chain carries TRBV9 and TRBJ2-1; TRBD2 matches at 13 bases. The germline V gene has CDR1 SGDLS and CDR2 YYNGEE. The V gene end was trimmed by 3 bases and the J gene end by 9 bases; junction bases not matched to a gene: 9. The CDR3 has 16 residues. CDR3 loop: CASSAETSGRSSEQFF. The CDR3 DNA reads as TGTGCCAGCAGCGCGGAGACTAGCGGGAGGAGTAGTGAGCAGTTCTTC.